The sequence of this TCR beta chain was determined in a study of shared clonotypes between healthy human individuals. Trimming removed 0 bases from V and 2 bases from J, with 7 bases in between. From germline, CDR1 is LNHNV and CDR2 YYDKDF (reference sequence). This CDR3 is 14 amino acids long. Produced via immunoSEQ multiplex PCR; TCRdb's table is partial and in-frame only. The sample comprises millions of clones, more than 90% of which are singletons, and around 0.15% rests with the top ten. The sequenced sample consisted of naive CD4+ T cells sorted from blood. The subset here: CD45RA+ positively selected. The clonotype originates from a man between 18 and 35 years old in good health. The chain uses TRBV15 and TRBJ1-2; D unresolved. DNA of the CDR3: TGTGCCACCAGCAGAGACGGTAAAAACTATGGCTACACCTTC. Encoded protein: CATSRDGKNYGYTF. Based on the CDR3 plus reference TRBV15 and TRBJ1-2, the full variable domain is DAMVIQNPRYQVTQFGKPVTLSCSQTLNHNVMYWYQQKSSQAPKLLFHYYDKDFNNEADTPDNFQSRRPNTSFCFLDIRSPGLGDTAMYLCATSRDGKNYGYTFGSGTRLTVV.